What follows are 14 T cell receptor beta chains derived from one specimen sequenced in a study of blood T cell repertoires in COVID-19. Some clones are missing from TCRdb's copy, which holds only in-frame ones; the method was immunoSEQ multiplex PCR. The sample yields about 150,000 clones, around 91% seen once. The material sequenced was peripheral blood. The receptors stem from a woman in her sixties or seventies with active COVID-19.

The chain joins TRBV28 to TRBJ2-7, with TRBD1 as a possible D gene (5 bases). Per the germline V gene, CDR1 is MDHEN and CDR2 is SYDVKM. Trimming pared 2 bases from V and 6 bases from J, leaving 14 bases between. This CDR3 has 14 amino acids. This CDR3 reads CASSLVRGRGEQYF. For the CDR3, the DNA is TGTGCCAGCAGTTTAGTAAGGGGTAGAGGCGAGCAGTACTTC.

The chain uses TRBV7-2 and TRBJ1-1, with D possibly matching TRBD1 (6 bases). In germline, CDR1 is SGHTA, CDR2 FQGNSA. Deletions cut 6 bases from V and 7 bases from J, with 18 bases between. The CDR3 runs to 14 residues. CDR3 nucleotide sequence: TGTGCCAGCAGATCACAGGGTACCCCCCTTGAAGCTTTCTTT. This codes for CASRSQGTPLEAFF.

The rearrangement uses TRBV5-1 and TRBJ2-1; D not resolved. Germline-derived CDR1 and CDR2 are SGHRS and YFSETQ. This CDR3 contains 11 residues. V shed 6 bases and J shed 10 bases, with 11 bases lying between them. CDR3 region: CASKSVSEQFF. The DNA of the CDR3 is TGCGCCAGCAAATCGGTATCCGAGCAGTTCTTC.

The chain employs TRBV9 and TRBJ1-1, with D tentatively TRBD1 (5 bases). CDR3 size: 16 residues. Trimming stripped 0 bases from V and 5 bases from J, with 17 bases between. Germline CDR1 reads SGDLS; CDR2 reads YYNGEE. Here the CDR3 DNA reads TGTGCCAGCAGCGTAGGGATTGACAGTTGGACGACTGAAGCTTTCTTT. Its translation: CASSVGIDSWTTEAFF.

V gene TRBV29-1 combines with J gene TRBJ2-5, with 8 bases lining up with TRBD1. J was trimmed by 2 bases and V by 7 bases; bases with no gene match: 15. The CDR3 runs to 16 residues. The germline CDR1 and CDR2 sequences are SQVTM and ANQGSEA. The CDR3 coding sequence is TGCAGCGGGGGGGTGGGGGGCAGGGGGCGGCAAGAGACCCAGTACTTC. Translation: CSGGVGGRGRQETQYF.

This clone occurred once. The chain carries TRBV6-5 and TRBJ1-4; 8 positions agree with TRBD1. Germline V gene data show CDR1 as MNHEY and CDR2 as SVGAGI. V lost 5 bases, J lost 6 bases, and 5 bases stayed unmatched. CDR3 length: 14 amino acids. The CDR3: CASSTDREDEKLFF. CDR3 in DNA: TGTGCCAGCAGTACGGACAGGGAGGATGAAAAACTGTTTTTT.

The chain combines TRBV7-2 with TRBJ2-1; TRBD1 aligns across 9 bases. CDR3 length: 15 amino acids. CDR1 is SGHTA and CDR2 is FQGNSA in the germline V gene. The junction had 2 bases not matched to a gene; V was cut back by 1 base and J by 4 bases. CDR3 sequence reads: CASSLGQGGYNEQFF. For the CDR3, the DNA is TGTGCCAGCAGCTTAGGACAGGGGGGGTACAATGAGCAGTTCTTC.

The chain combines TRBV5-6 with TRBJ2-3; perhaps TRBD2 as D (6 bases). Germline V gene sequence: CDR1 SGHDT, CDR2 YYEEEE. This CDR3 has 16 amino acids. Trimming took off 4 bases at V and 2 bases at J, with 17 bases between the two ends. The DNA of the CDR3 is TGTGCCAGCAGCCGGCGCGGGGTAGCGGCCACAGATACGCAGTATTTT. This translates into CASSRRGVAATDTQYF. Combining the CDR3 with reference TRBV5-6 and TRBJ2-3 gives the whole variable domain DAGVTQSPTHLIKTRGQQVTLRCSPKSGHDTVSWYQQALGQGPQFIFQYYEEEERQRGNFPDRFSGHQFPNYSSELNVNALLLGDSALYLCASSRRGVAATDTQYFGPGTRLTVL.

The gene calls are TRBV27 and TRBJ1-2, with TRBD1 identical over 11 bases. With V trimmed by 6 bases and J by 8 bases, 11 bases remained unmatched. The germline V gene encodes CDR1 MNHEY and CDR2 SMNVEV (reference sequence). This CDR3 has 15 amino acids. CDR3 nucleotide sequence: TGTGCCAGCAGGTCACTGGGACAGGGGGACGGGGGCTACACCTTC. It encodes CASRSLGQGDGGYTF.

The rearrangement uses TRBV6-5 and TRBJ2-3; 11 bases fit TRBD2. Germline V lookup: CDR1 MNHEY, CDR2 SVGAGI. The CDR3 is 15 amino acids. The trim removed 5 bases at V and 1 base at J, leaving 2 bases unmatched. The CDR3 protein is CASSKTSGGTDTQYF. As DNA, the CDR3 is TGTGCCAGCAGTAAGACTAGCGGGGGCACAGATACGCAGTATTTT.

This sequence joins TRBV28 and TRBJ2-2; the match to TRBD1 covers 8 bases. From germline, CDR1 is MDHEN and CDR2 SYDVKM. The CDR3 covers 15 residues. V gave up 6 bases and J gave up 6 bases; unmatched junction bases: 9. This CDR3 is CASRDRVHLAGELFF. As DNA, the CDR3 is TGTGCCAGCAGGGACAGGGTCCATCTCGCCGGGGAGCTGTTTTTT.

The CDR3 DNA reads as TGTGCCAGCAGCCAAGACGGCGGGCTTGGCCCCCTCCACTTT. This encodes CASSQDGGLGPLHF. The chain carries TRBV4-2 and TRBJ1-6; no clear D. V was clipped by 0 bases and J by 13 bases, with 13 bases between them. The CDR3 totals 14 residues. Germline assignment: CDR1 LGHNA and CDR2 YNFKEQ.

CDR3 in DNA: TGTGCCAGCAGCCGCCGTCGGCAGGGGCCCTACGAGCAGTACTTC. Its translation: CASSRRRQGPYEQYF. The V and J genes are TRBV3-1 (or the pseudogene TRBV3-2) and TRBJ2-7; possible D gene TRBD1, 6 bases. With 4 bases removed from V and 2 bases from J, the gap between germline ends came to 15 bases. The CDR3 is 15 residues long. Per germline, CDR1 LGHDT and CDR2 YNNKEL (reference sequence).

The rearrangement joins TRBV18 to TRBJ2-5, with D unclear. CDR3 size: 14 residues. Germline values: CDR1 KGHSH, CDR2 LQKENI. With 2 bases removed from V and 0 bases from J, the gap between germline ends came to 7 bases. The CDR3 loop reads CASSPFLNQETQYF. In DNA form, the CDR3 reads TGTGCCAGCTCACCATTCCTAAACCAAGAGACCCAGTACTTC.